Presented here are 21 T cell receptor beta chains from one specimen sequenced in a study of blood T cell repertoires in COVID-19. The method was immunoSEQ multiplex PCR; TCRdb's version includes in-frame clones alone and lacks a portion of them. The sample has 400,000 to 550,000 clones, roughly nine tenths seen once. The sequencing sample was made of PBMCs or T cells enriched from blood (not recorded which). The receptors were sampled from a woman aged 18-35 years with acute COVID-19.

Note on this clone: Other DNA variants within this sample encode the same CDR3. The J gene is TRBJ1-2, the V gene TRBV12-3 or TRBV12-4; the D gene is possibly TRBD1 (5 bases). This CDR3 comprises 13 residues. V shed 3 bases and J shed 2 bases, with 7 bases lying between them. CDR3 residues: CASSLRTNYGYTF. The CDR3 DNA reads TGTGCCAGCAGTTTGAGGACAAACTATGGCTACACCTTC.

The chain uses TRBV2 and TRBJ2-7, with 7 bases that match TRBD2. The V gene end was trimmed by 4 bases and the J gene end by 8 bases; junction bases not matched to a gene: 5. This CDR3 contains 12 residues. Germline CDR1 and CDR2: SNHLY and FYNNEI. The CDR3 sequence: CASSGTGGKQYF. The CDR3 region has the DNA TGTGCCAGCAGTGGGACGGGGGGTAAGCAGTACTTC.

The genes are TRBV7-9 and TRBJ2-7; possible D gene TRBD2, 6 bases. The V gene's germline CDR1 is SEHNR and CDR2 FQNEAQ (reference sequence). The CDR3 sequence is 12 residues long. V was cut by 5 bases and J by 4 bases, with 9 bases left in between. The CDR3 loop is CASSRGVYEQYF. In DNA form, the CDR3 reads TGTGCCAGCAGCCGCGGGGTGTACGAGCAGTACTTC.

This clone appeared once. The chain joins TRBV6-5 to TRBJ1-1; D is unclear. V dropped 4 bases and J dropped 3 bases, with 12 bases sitting between them. The CDR3 covers 14 residues. CDR1 and CDR2 from the germline V gene are MNHEY and SVGAGI. The CDR3 loop reads CASSSSAGDTEAFF. CDR3 coding DNA: TGTGCCAGCAGTTCGTCGGCGGGAGACACTGAAGCTTTCTTT.

The V gene is TRBV3-1 (or the pseudogene TRBV3-2), the J gene TRBJ1-2; the D gene is possibly TRBD1 (6 bases). The CDR3 contains 11 residues. V lost 8 bases and J 8 bases, leaving 12 bases between the germline ends. CDR1 and CDR2 from the germline V gene are LGHDT and YNNKEL (reference sequence). CDR3 sequence reads: CASQGLGGYTF. The CDR3 region has the DNA TGTGCCAGCCAGGGGTTGGGAGGCTACACCTTC.

A few counts support this clone. This chain connects TRBV29-1 to TRBJ1-2, with 8 bases that match TRBD1. This CDR3 is 13 amino acids long. CDR1 is SQVTM, CDR2 ANQGSEA, per germline. Germline trimming cut 4 bases from V and 3 bases from J; bases unmatched to any gene: 4. The CDR3 sequence is CSVGQGQDYGYTF. CDR3 nucleotides: TGCAGCGTTGGGCAGGGACAGGACTATGGCTACACCTTC.

This clone was seen once. The chain carries TRBV19 and TRBJ1-6; the match to TRBD1 covers 7 bases. The trim removed 7 bases at V and 4 bases at J, leaving 7 bases unmatched. The CDR3 has 15 residues. In germline, CDR1 is LNHDA, CDR2 SQIVND (reference sequence). CDR3 amino acids: CASKGTDSYNSPLHF. In nucleotides, the CDR3 is TGTGCCAGTAAGGGGACAGACTCATATAATTCACCCCTCCACTTT. Full variable domain (outside the CDR3, taken from reference TRBV19 and TRBJ1-6): DGGITQSPKYLFRKEGQNVTLSCEQNLNHDAMYWYRQDPGQGLRLIYYSQIVNDFQKGDIAEGYSVSREKKESFPLTVTSAQKNPTAFYLCASKGTDSYNSPLHFGNGTRLTVT.

The rearrangement links TRBV10-3 to TRBJ1-5; 8 bases agree with TRBD1. The germline V gene has CDR1 ENHRY and CDR2 SYGVKD. Trimming removed 6 bases from V and 3 bases from J; junction bases left unmatched: 7. The CDR3 sequence is 15 residues long. The CDR3 here is CAIRDGQGPNQPQHF. In DNA, the CDR3 is TGTGCCATCAGAGACGGACAGGGCCCCAATCAGCCCCAGCATTTT.

The rearrangement links TRBV6-5 to TRBJ2-1; 10 nucleotides match TRBD2. CDR1 MNHEY and CDR2 SVGAGI come from the germline V gene. V trimming: 6 bases; J trimming: 8 bases; junction bases outside the gene matches: 7. The CDR3 spans 14 residues. The CDR3, as DNA: TGTGCCAGCAGCCGCAGCGGGGGGGCCGATGAGCAGTTCTTC. Protein product: CASSRSGGADEQFF.

In its sample, this clone was seen a few times. The rearrangement uses TRBV3-1 (or the pseudogene TRBV3-2) and TRBJ1-3; 7 nucleotides align to TRBD1. Germline loops: CDR1 LGHDT, CDR2 YNNKEL (reference sequence). CDR3 length: 15 amino acids. V shed 0 bases, J shed 4 bases, and the junction held 3 bases outside the gene matches. This CDR3 reads CASSQEGTEGNTIYF. The CDR3 coding sequence is TGTGCCAGCAGCCAAGAGGGGACAGAAGGAAACACCATATATTTT.

This chain uses TRBV10-2 with TRBJ1-6; D remains ambiguous. The length of the CDR3 is 13 residues. Trimming took off 0 bases at V and 8 bases at J, with 5 bases between the two ends. CDR1 and CDR2 (germline): WSHSY, SAAADI. CDR3 DNA: TGCGCCAGCAGTGAGTCGCGGGATTCACCCCTCCACTTT. It yields the protein CASSESRDSPLHF.

V gene TRBV12-5 combines with J gene TRBJ2-2; 10 bases agree with TRBD1. Germline CDR1 reads LGHNT; CDR2 reads FRNRAP. The V and J ends lost 2 bases and 3 bases, in that order; junction bases with no gene match: 6. CDR3 length equals 17 residues. The CDR3 coding sequence is TGTGCTAGTGGTTTGACCGGGACAGGGGATGACACCGGGGAGCTGTTTTTT. Translated: CASGLTGTGDDTGELFF.

This clone has a single count. V and J are TRBV28 and TRBJ2-7; weak D call: TRBD1 (6 bases). Trimming pared 6 bases from V and 0 bases from J, leaving 15 bases between. Per the germline V gene, CDR1 is MDHEN and CDR2 is SYDVKM. The CDR3 sequence is 15 residues long. The CDR3 DNA sequence: TGTGCCAGCAGCCCGACAGGCACTAGCTCCTACGAGCAGTACTTC. Translated: CASSPTGTSSYEQYF.

The chain employs TRBV6-2 or TRBV6-3 and TRBJ2-7, with D possibly TRBD1 on 5 matching bases. This CDR3 comprises 18 residues. In germline, CDR1 is MNHEY, CDR2 SVGEGT. V lost 0 bases and J 1 base, leaving 19 bases between the germline ends. CDR3 DNA sequence: TGTGCCAGCAGTTACTCAGAACTGGTGCAGGGTACGTCCTACGAGCAGTACTTC. It translates to CASSYSELVQGTSYEQYF.

The rearrangement joins TRBV5-4 to TRBJ2-1; 7 bases align to TRBD2. J was trimmed by 10 bases and V by 5 bases; bases with no gene match: 6. From germline, CDR1 is SGHNT and CDR2 YYREEE (reference sequence). This CDR3 spans 12 amino acids. CDR3 in DNA: TGTGCCAGCAGGGGGAGCGGGGAGGAGCAGTTCTTC. It translates to CASRGSGEEQFF.

This sequence joins TRBV27 and TRBJ2-2, with D tentatively TRBD2 (7 bases). Trimming pared 2 bases from V and 4 bases from J, leaving 11 bases between. CDR1 and CDR2 from the germline V gene are MNHEY and SMNVEV (reference sequence). The CDR3 is 15 residues long. The CDR3 loop reads CASSLSRGGTGELFF. The CDR3 DNA reads as TGTGCCAGCAGTTTAAGTAGGGGGGGCACCGGGGAGCTGTTTTTT.

The CDR3 is CSVEGGPNYGYTF. Here the CDR3 DNA reads TGCAGCGTTGAAGGGGGCCCTAACTATGGCTACACCTTC. The chain couples TRBV29-1 to TRBJ1-2, with a tentative D call TRBD1 (5 bases). V shed 1 base and J shed 0 bases, with 6 bases lying between them. The CDR3 totals 13 residues. From germline, CDR1 is SQVTM and CDR2 ANQGSEA.

The chain uses TRBV4-3 and TRBJ2-3; D unclear. The germline V gene encodes CDR1 LGHNA and CDR2 YSLEER. The ends were cut back, 1 base at V and 6 bases at J, with 5 bases in the middle. This CDR3 contains 12 residues. CDR3 loop: CASSQAQDTQYF. The CDR3 region has the DNA TGCGCCAGCAGCCAAGCCCAGGATACGCAGTATTTT.

This sequence joins TRBV27 and TRBJ2-3; the match to TRBD2 covers 8 bases. The length of the CDR3 is 15 residues. Germline V gene data show CDR1 as MNHEY and CDR2 as SMNVEV (reference sequence). V shed 5 bases and J 4 bases; nucleotides not matched to a gene: 8. The DNA of the CDR3 is TGTGCCAGCAGTATGGGGCTAGCGGGCGCAGATACGCAGTATTTT. Translated, it gives CASSMGLAGADTQYF.

The rearrangement links TRBV7-9 to TRBJ2-3; maybe TRBD2 (5 bases). V dropped 4 bases and J dropped 4 bases, with 9 bases sitting between them. Germline CDR1 is SEHNR and CDR2 is FQNEAQ (reference sequence). CDR3 size: 13 residues. The CDR3 spells CASSSGGADTQYF. CDR3 in DNA: TGTGCCAGCAGCTCTGGAGGCGCAGATACGCAGTATTTT.

V usage is TRBV24-1 and J usage is TRBJ2-1, with 8 positions matching TRBD2. The CDR3 contains 14 residues. Germline CDR1 is KGHDR and CDR2 is SFDVKD. The trim removed 4 bases at V and 7 bases at J, leaving 5 bases unmatched. The CDR3 DNA reads TGTGCCACCAGTGACCCCCCGGGAGGGAATGAGCAGTTCTTC. The encoded protein is CATSDPPGGNEQFF.